What follows is one TCR beta chain and its context. Constant-segment primers and 5'RACE yielded cDNA libraries for TCR alpha and TCR beta, each carrying sample barcodes and UMIs. TCRdb processed the 5' RACE reads anew with MiXCR; each CDR3 protein has one entry. The table records fewer than 250,000 distinct CDR3 sequences, roughly a tenth of them present only once. Trimming removed 5 bases from V and 5 bases from J; junction bases left unmatched: 7. This CDR3 spans 14 amino acids. The germline V gene has CDR1 SGHTA and CDR2 FQGNSA. These data belong to a study of T-cell memory formation after mild COVID-19.

This receptor was obtained from a man between 18 and 35 years old who had mild COVID-19 (a few samples of this study predate the infection). Cell type and time point are not known. The chain uses TRBV7-2 and TRBJ1-2, with TRBD1 matching 8 bases. Sequences were obtained from PBMCs or a T cell subset sorted from them (not recorded which). The CDR3 loop reads CASSVGQGQYGYTF. The CDR3 nucleotides read TGTGCCAGCAGCGTCGGACAGGGACAGTATGGCTACACCTTC.